A selection of T cell receptor beta chains follows, all from one sample in a study of blood T cell repertoires in COVID-19. Only in-frame clones appear in the TCRdb table, and some are missing; sequencing was by immunoSEQ multiplex PCR. The sample consists of about 150,000 clones, about nine tenths of them appearing once. The material sequenced was peripheral blood. These receptors were obtained from a man older than 75 with acute or convalescent COVID-19. Both conserved end residues are part of each CDR3. The D gene is left open where the match is weak. Clone size appears in some rows only: once, few, many, or a class for an expanded clone.

v_gene: TRBV29-1; abundance: .; d_gene: TRBD1; j_gene: TRBJ2-7; CDR3nt: TGCAGCGTTGAAGGGACAGGGGGCTCCGAGCAGTACTTC; CDR3aa: CSVEGTGGSEQYF
v_gene: TRBV9; abundance: .; d_gene: TRBD1; j_gene: TRBJ1-4; CDR3nt: TGTGCCAGCAGCCCGGACAGGGTCGCGGCAAATGAAAAACTGTTTTTT; CDR3aa: CASSPDRVAANEKLFF
v_gene: TRBV20-1; abundance: .; d_gene: .; j_gene: TRBJ1-5; CDR3nt: TGCAGTGCTAGTTCCGGCAGGGAAAATCAGCCCCAGCATTTT; CDR3aa: CSASSGRENQPQHF
v_gene: TRBV6-6; abundance: .; d_gene: .; j_gene: TRBJ1-2; CDR3nt: TGTGCCAGCAGTTACTCGGGAGGCGACTATGGCTACACCTTC; CDR3aa: CASSYSGGDYGYTF
v_gene: TRBV3-1/TRBV3-2; abundance: .; d_gene: .; j_gene: TRBJ1-1; CDR3nt: TGTGCCAGCAGCCAAGGGTCCGGGGAAGCTTTCTTT; CDR3aa: CASSQGSGEAFF
v_gene: TRBV30; abundance: once; d_gene: TRBD2; j_gene: TRBJ2-7; CDR3nt: TGTGCCTGGAGTCGGGGGGGCTCGTCCTACGAGCAGTACTTC; CDR3aa: CAWSRGGSSYEQYF
v_gene: TRBV5-1; abundance: .; d_gene: TRBD1; j_gene: TRBJ2-1; CDR3nt: TGCGCCAGCAGCTCCTTCGGACAGGGTACCTACAATGAGCAGTTCTTC; CDR3aa: CASSSFGQGTYNEQFF
v_gene: TRBV7-3; abundance: .; d_gene: TRBD1; j_gene: TRBJ2-1; CDR3nt: TGTGCCAGCAGCCCGGACCCCGAGGGACAGTATTTCTTC; CDR3aa: CASSPDPEGQYFF
v_gene: TRBV19; abundance: .; d_gene: .; j_gene: TRBJ1-5; CDR3nt: TGTGCCAGTAGTACCAAATCGACAGTTGGCAATCAGCCCCAGCATTTT; CDR3aa: CASSTKSTVGNQPQHF
v_gene: TRBV30; abundance: .; d_gene: TRBD1; j_gene: TRBJ2-5; CDR3nt: TGTGCCTGGAGGTTCAGGGGGCAAGAGACCCAGTACTTC; CDR3aa: CAWRFRGQETQYF
v_gene: TRBV5-6; abundance: .; d_gene: .; j_gene: TRBJ1-2; CDR3nt: TGTGCCAGCAGCTTGGACAGGAGCGGCTACACCTTC; CDR3aa: CASSLDRSGYTF